This T cell receptor beta chain emerged from a study of yellow fever vaccine responses in identical twins (dated 2018 in TCRdb). Turning to the overall study: In identical twins, the study followed T cell clones that responded to the vaccine with precision. Study-wide findings and limitations: The authors reported that the T cell response to vaccination in identical twins appeared partly convergent and partly personalized.

In regard to this clonotype: Its recognized antigen is unknown. No clone much larger than this one lies a single base away; base qualities are absent.

V is reduced by 2 bases and J by 2 bases, leaving a spacing of 11 bases between them. CDR1 SGHRS and CDR2 YFSETQ were looked up in the germline V gene. Reading from cysteine to phenylalanine, the CDR3 counts 14 amino acids. Here the CDR3 DNA is all that survives: 42 bases in frame from base 1. The receptor library was made with RT-PCR. The instrument given in TCRdb is Illumina HiSeq 2500. TCRdb reanalyzed the raw reads on its own, using fastp at Q25 for trimming and MiXCR for clone calling, and kept in-frame beta chains. Merged by CDR3 protein, the rows form single entries marked with the most common genes and DNA. This sample comprises more than 10,000 distinct CDR3 sequences, almost 85% of them detected only once. Of the sample, around 1.7% is held by the ten largest clones.

The receptor was derived from a woman between 18 and 29 years old who received the yellow fever vaccine. Donor details come from another sample of the same person, matched by shared clones. This specimen was T cells from blood (PBMCs), unsorted or a sorted subset (not recorded which), taken before or after yellow fever vaccination (not recorded which). The receptor chain draws on TRBV5-1 and TRBJ2-7, with no confidently assigned D gene. The base sequence is TGCGCCAGCAGCTTAAGTGACACAACCTACGAGCAGTACTTC. Its protein product is CASSLSDTTYEQYF.